This T cell receptor (beta chain) was sequenced during a study of T-cell reconstitution after alpha-beta-depleted transplantation in children. Unique molecular identifiers tagged the TCRbeta library. TCRdb fed the PCR reads into MiXCR, producing one record per CDR3 protein. The table records a few hundred thousand distinct CDR3 sequences, 15% to 20% of them present only once. The CDR3 is 13 residues long. Trimming left V 1 base short and J 4 bases short, with 6 bases between. The germline V gene has CDR1 KGHDR and CDR2 SFDVKD. This clonotype was detected a few times. V gene TRBV24-1 combines with J gene TRBJ1-2; D perhaps matches TRBD1 (6 bases). Source: PBMCs from the stem cell graft donor, taken from the stem cell graft. This receptor was obtained from a human donor who donated a stem cell graft to a child with acute lymphoblastic leukemia. Here the CDR3 reads CATSDLQGYGYTF. In nucleotides, the CDR3 is TGTGCCACCAGTGATTTACAGGGCTATGGCTACACCTTC.